The clone carrying this TCR beta chain appeared many times. The target antigen is unknown. Trimming stripped 3 bases from V and 2 bases from J, with 13 bases between. This CDR3 is built from 15 residues. In germline, CDR1 is MDHEN, CDR2 SYDVKM. This sample is part of a study of regulatory T cells in long-lasting Graves disease. As for time point: newly diagnosed GD, antithyroid drugs for less than 3 months. After RNA was extracted from PBMCs, the TCR library was made from it. Study-level findings and limits: Owing to a sample size that was small, accuracy may have been reduced.

Arm-PCR of CDR3 regions with iRepertoire HTBI primers generated TCR beta libraries. TCRdb passed the multiplex PCR reads through MiXCR, listing each CDR3 protein once. Of hundreds of thousands of distinct CDR3 sequences listed, 16% are singletons. This sample also appeared in a second study, on T cells in Graves' hyperthyroidism and ophthalmopathy. That study adds: Before onset, ophthalmopathy was predicted by the model a median roughly 6.4 months earlier.

V is TRBV28 and J is TRBJ1-1; D uncertain. Source: peripheral blood mononuclear cells (PBMCs), taken at new diagnosis, from a patient treated with antithyroid drugs. This TCR derives from a man in his forties with Graves disease. DNA of the CDR3: TGTGCCAGCAGTTTCCTCCCGGGCATCAACACTGAAGCTTTCTTT. Protein sequence: CASSFLPGINTEAFF. The full variable domain, its missing parts supplied by reference TRBV28 and TRBJ1-1, is DVKVTQSSRYLVKRTGEKVFLECVQDMDHENMFWYRQDPGLGLRLIYFSYDVKMKEKGDIPEGYSVSREKKERFSLILESASTNQTSMYLCASSFLPGINTEAFFGQGTRLTVV.